A selection of T cell receptor beta chains follows, all from one sample in a study of T cell responses to AZD1222 COVID-19 vaccine. TCRdb's copy holds only in-frame clones and misses some; the assay was immunoSEQ multiplex PCR. The repertoire has about 140,000 clones, roughly 90% of them found once; the top ten carry roughly 3.1%. Sequencing used peripheral blood, obtained on day 0 of AZD1222 vaccination. The receptors stem from an adult in good health. Both conserved end residues are part of each CDR3.

TRBJ2-7,TRBV27,14,CASSLLAVGYEQYF
TRBJ1-3,TRBV4-3,17,CASSQDRTPRSGNTIYF
TRBJ2-5,TRBV5-1,15,CASSPMEAVKETQYF
TRBJ2-5,TRBV28,14,CASSPTTGDETQYF
TRBJ2-2,TRBV7-9,15,CASSLGFDNTGELFF
TRBJ2-7,TRBV5-4,19,CASSLSSRGGRGSSYEQYF
TRBJ2-1,TRBV30,13,CAWGLAGGDEQFF
TRBJ2-5,TRBV27,13,CASSLTGTKTQYF
TRBJ1-3,TRBV27,13,CASSSLSGNTIYF
TRBJ1-2,TRBV30,14,CAWKPARPNYGYTF
TRBJ1-4,TRBV6-6,13,CASSYRAVEKLFF
TRBJ2-4,TRBV30,12,CAWSLQGGIQYF
TRBJ1-6,TRBV27,14,CASSFRDVESPLHF
TRBJ1-3,TRBV3-1/TRBV3-2,14,CASSQDVSGNTIYF
TRBJ1-4,TRBV28,13,CASRYSRQEKLFF
TRBJ1-6,TRBV10-3,14,CASNRDRDNSPLHF
TRBJ1-1,TRBV30,14,CAWSVHQGNTEAFF
TRBJ1-4,TRBV28,16,CASSSPGQPNNEKLFF
TRBJ1-5,TRBV30,13,CAWSKGARRPQHF
TRBJ1-1,TRBV27,12,CASSSGDTEAFF
TRBJ2-7,TRBV10-3,16,CAISESVIAGAGEQYF
TRBJ1-4,TRBV24-1,16,CATSDVDRAGGEKLFF
TRBJ2-1,TRBV28,13,CASRTSGENEQFF
TRBJ2-7,TRBV6-1,19,CASSGTPGTPGSYSYEQYF
TRBJ2-7,TRBV6-5,15,CASTPDLWPTSEQYF
TRBJ1-2,TRBV5-6,12,CASSLADYGYTF
TRBJ1-2,TRBV6-5,12,CASSPENYGYTF
TRBJ1-4,TRBV18,15,CASSPRGGSEEKLFF
TRBJ1-2,TRBV6-5,14,CASRRGQLNYGYTF
TRBJ1-6,TRBV30,16,CAWSRGGQADNSPLHF
TRBJ2-5,TRBV7-9,12,CASSVVGEIQYF
TRBJ2-7,TRBV10-3,16,CAISERGVGPKGEQYF
TRBJ2-7,TRBV6-5,13,CASSYRPSREQYF
TRBJ1-1,TRBV4-1,16,CASSLTVRLMNTEAFF
TRBJ2-1,TRBV5-6,15,CASSLRAGRGYEQFF
TRBJ2-3,TRBV7-3,17,CASSLVYRANLGDTQYF
TRBJ1-1,TRBV10-3,13,CAITRTGDTEAFF
TRBJ2-2,TRBV27,16,CASSLSGGVNTGELFF